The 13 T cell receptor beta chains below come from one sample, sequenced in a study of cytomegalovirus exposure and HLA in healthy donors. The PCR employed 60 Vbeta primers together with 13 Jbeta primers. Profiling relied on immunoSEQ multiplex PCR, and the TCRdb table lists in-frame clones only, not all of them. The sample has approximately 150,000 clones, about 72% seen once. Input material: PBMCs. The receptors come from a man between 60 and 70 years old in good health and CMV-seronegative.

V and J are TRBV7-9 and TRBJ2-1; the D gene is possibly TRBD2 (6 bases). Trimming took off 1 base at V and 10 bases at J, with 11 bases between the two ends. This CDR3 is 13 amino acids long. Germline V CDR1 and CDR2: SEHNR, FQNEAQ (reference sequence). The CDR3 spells CASSLVGAGEQFF. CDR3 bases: TGTGCCAGCAGCTTAGTAGGGGCGGGGGAGCAGTTCTTC.

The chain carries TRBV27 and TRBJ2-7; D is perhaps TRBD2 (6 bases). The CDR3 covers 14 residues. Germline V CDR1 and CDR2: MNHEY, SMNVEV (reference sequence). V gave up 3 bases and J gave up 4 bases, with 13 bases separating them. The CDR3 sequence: CASSFSSGTYEQYF. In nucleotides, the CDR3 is TGTGCCAGCAGTTTTAGTTCCGGGACTTACGAGCAGTACTTC.

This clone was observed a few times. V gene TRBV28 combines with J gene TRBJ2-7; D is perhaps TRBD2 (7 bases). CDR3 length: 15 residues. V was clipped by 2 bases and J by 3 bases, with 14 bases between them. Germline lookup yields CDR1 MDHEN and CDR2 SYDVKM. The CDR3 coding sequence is TGTGCCAGCAGTTTAACGGGGGGCCCAAACTACGAGCAGTACTTC. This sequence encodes CASSLTGGPNYEQYF.

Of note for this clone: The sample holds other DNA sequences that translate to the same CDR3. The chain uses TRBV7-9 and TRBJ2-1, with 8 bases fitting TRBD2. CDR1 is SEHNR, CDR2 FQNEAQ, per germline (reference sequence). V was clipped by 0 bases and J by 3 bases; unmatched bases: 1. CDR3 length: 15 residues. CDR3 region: CASSLASGGYNEQFF. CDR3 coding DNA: TGTGCCAGCAGCTTAGCCAGCGGGGGCTACAATGAGCAGTTCTTC.

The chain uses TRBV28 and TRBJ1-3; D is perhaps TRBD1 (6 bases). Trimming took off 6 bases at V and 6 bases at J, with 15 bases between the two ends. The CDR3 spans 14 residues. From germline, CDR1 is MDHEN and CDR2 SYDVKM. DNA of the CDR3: TGTGCCAGCAGACAGGGTTTTCCTGTAAACACCATATATTTT. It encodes CASRQGFPVNTIYF.

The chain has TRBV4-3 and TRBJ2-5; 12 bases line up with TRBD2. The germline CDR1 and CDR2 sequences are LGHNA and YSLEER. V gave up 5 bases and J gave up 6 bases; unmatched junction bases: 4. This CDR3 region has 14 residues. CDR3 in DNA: TGCGCCAGCAGCGAGACTAGCGGGAGTAAGACCCAGTACTTC. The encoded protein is CASSETSGSKTQYF.

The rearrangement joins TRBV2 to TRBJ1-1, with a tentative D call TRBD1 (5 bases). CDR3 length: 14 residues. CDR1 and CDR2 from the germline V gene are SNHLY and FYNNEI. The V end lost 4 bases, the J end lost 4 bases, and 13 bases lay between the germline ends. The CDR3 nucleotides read TGTGCCAGCAGTGGGGACTCGGTGGGCACTGAAGCTTTCTTT. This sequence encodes CASSGDSVGTEAFF.

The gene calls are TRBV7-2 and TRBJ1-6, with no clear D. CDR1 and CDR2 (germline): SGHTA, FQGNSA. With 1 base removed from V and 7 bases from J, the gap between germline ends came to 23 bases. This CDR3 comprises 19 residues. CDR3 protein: CASSLVHQSWRSGNSPLHF. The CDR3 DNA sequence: TGTGCCAGCAGCTTAGTGCACCAGAGTTGGCGGTCTGGGAATTCACCCCTCCACTTT.

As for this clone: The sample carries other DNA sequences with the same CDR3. Here the CDR3 DNA reads TGTGCCAGCAGCCAATCTGGGACAGGATTAGGTACGCAGTATTTT. Its translation: CASSQSGTGLGTQYF. The rearrangement uses TRBV7-9 and TRBJ2-3; 8 positions match TRBD1. Trimming cost V 5 bases and J 8 bases; bases outside gene matches: 12. CDR3 length: 15 residues. Germline CDR1 and CDR2: SEHNR and FQNEAQ (reference sequence).

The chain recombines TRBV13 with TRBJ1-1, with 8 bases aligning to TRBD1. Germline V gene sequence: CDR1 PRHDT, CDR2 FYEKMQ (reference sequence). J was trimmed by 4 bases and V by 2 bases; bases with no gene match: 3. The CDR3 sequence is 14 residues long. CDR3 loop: CASSLPDRGTEAFF. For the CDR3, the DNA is TGTGCCAGCAGCTTACCCGACAGGGGCACTGAAGCTTTCTTT.

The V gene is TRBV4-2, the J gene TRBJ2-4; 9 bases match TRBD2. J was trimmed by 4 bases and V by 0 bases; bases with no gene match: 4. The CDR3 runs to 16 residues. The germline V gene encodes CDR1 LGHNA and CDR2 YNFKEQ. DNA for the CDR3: TGTGCCAGCAGCCAAGATTGGGCGGGAGGGAAAAACATTCAGTACTTC. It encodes CASSQDWAGGKNIQYF.

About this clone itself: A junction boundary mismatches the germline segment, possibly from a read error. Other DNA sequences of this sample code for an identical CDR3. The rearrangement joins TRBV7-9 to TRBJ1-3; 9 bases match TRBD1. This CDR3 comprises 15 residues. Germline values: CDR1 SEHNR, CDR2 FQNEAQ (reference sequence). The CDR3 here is CSSSLQGASGNTIYF. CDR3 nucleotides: TGTTCCAGCAGCTTACAGGGGGCAAGTGGAAACACCATATATTTT.

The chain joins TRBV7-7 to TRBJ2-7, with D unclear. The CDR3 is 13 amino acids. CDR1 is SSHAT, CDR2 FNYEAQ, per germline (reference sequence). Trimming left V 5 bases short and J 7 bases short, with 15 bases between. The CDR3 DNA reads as TGTGCCAGCAGCCTAAGCCCCAATTGGGAGCAGTACTTC. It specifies CASSLSPNWEQYF.